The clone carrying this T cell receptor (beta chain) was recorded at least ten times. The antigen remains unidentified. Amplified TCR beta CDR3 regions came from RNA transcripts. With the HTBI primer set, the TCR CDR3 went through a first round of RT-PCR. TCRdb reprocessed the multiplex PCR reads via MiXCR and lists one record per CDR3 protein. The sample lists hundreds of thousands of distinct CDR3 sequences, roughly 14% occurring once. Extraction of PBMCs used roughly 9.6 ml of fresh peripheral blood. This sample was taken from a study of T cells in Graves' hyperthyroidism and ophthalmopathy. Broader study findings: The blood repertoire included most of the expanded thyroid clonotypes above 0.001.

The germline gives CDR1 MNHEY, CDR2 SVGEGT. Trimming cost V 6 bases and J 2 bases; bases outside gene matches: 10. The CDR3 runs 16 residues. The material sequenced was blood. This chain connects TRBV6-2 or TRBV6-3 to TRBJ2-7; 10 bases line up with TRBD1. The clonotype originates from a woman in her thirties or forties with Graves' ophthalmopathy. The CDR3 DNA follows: TGTGCCAGCAGCAATCCCGGGACAGGGGACACCTACGAGCAGTACTTC. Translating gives CASSNPGTGDTYEQYF.